The sequence of this T cell receptor beta chain was determined in a study of technical replicates of blood from a handful of donors. Germline lookup yields CDR1 ENHRY and CDR2 SYGVKD. The CDR3 covers 15 residues. V lost 0 bases to trimming and J lost 7 bases; unmatched junction nucleotides: 4. Profiled with immunoSEQ multiplex PCR; TCRdb holds only in-frame clones, not every one. The table has 98,000 or so clones, about 95% seen once; the top ten hold roughly 0.2%. The genes are TRBV10-3 and TRBJ1-1; 11 positions agree with TRBD1. The source material was T cells isolated from PBMCs. The origin of this receptor is a human donor in good health. As DNA, the CDR3 is TGTGCCATCAGTGAGTCTTGGGACAGGGGGGGTGAAGCTTTCTTT. It is translated as CAISESWDRGGEAFF.